A selection of T cell receptor beta chains follows, all from one sample in a study of T cell changes during pregnancy in multiple sclerosis. Assay used: immunoSEQ multiplex PCR; TCRdb lists only in-frame clones, some missing. The sample carries tens of thousands of clones, nearly 90% recorded once. The sample consisted of CD4+ T cells from peripheral blood mononuclear cells, taken in the second trimester of pregnancy. The source of these receptors is a female donor with multiple sclerosis, enrolled in a pregnancy study. CDR3s include the opening cysteine and the closing phenylalanine or tryptophan. A D gene is named only where the DNA matches it firmly. Clone size is given for some rows only: seen once, a few or many times, or a class if the clone is expanded.

J gene,D gene,clone size,V gene,CDR3 DNA,CDR3 protein
TRBJ1-2,TRBD1,-,TRBV27,TGTGCCAGCAGAGCACAGGGGAACTATGGCTACACCTTC,CASRAQGNYGYTF
TRBJ2-5,TRBD2,once,TRBV5-1,TGCGCCAGCAGCTCTGGCGTTAGTGGGCTAGCGGGAGGTGGTGAGACCCAGTACTTC,CASSSGVSGLAGGGETQYF
TRBJ2-7,-,-,TRBV29-1,TGCAGCGTTACTACCCCATACGAGCAGTACTTC,CSVTTPYEQYF
TRBJ2-3,TRBD2,-,TRBV15,TGTGCCACCAGCAGAGACTTTCTAGCGGGAGTTGGAGATACGCAGTATTTT,CATSRDFLAGVGDTQYF
TRBJ2-7,-,-,TRBV5-4,TGTGCCAGCAGCTTGGTTAGTTCCTACGAGCAGTACTTC,CASSLVSSYEQYF
TRBJ2-3,TRBD2,-,TRBV5-1,TGCGCCAGCAGCCCGGGACTAGCGGGCCTCTCTAGCACAGATACGCAGTATTTT,CASSPGLAGLSSTDTQYF
TRBJ2-1,TRBD2,-,TRBV7-9,TGTGCCAGCAGGCTGACTAGCGGGAACAGCAATGAGCAGTTCTTC,CASRLTSGNSNEQFF
TRBJ2-6,-,-,TRBV6-1,TGTGCCAGCAGTGTGAAAATGGAATGTAACAGTCGGGCCAACGTCCTGACTTTC,CASSVKMECNSRANVLTF
TRBJ2-7,TRBD2,-,TRBV7-2,TGTGCCAGCAGCCCCTCACTAGCGGCGATAAGGGACGAGCAGTACTTC,CASSPSLAAIRDEQYF
TRBJ2-7,TRBD1,-,TRBV29-1,TGCAGCGGATCACAGGGGATGCGCGAGCAGTACTTC,CSGSQGMREQYF
TRBJ2-7,-,-,TRBV7-9,TGTGCCAGCAGCTTAGGAGGGAAGGACGAGCAGTACTTC,CASSLGGKDEQYF
TRBJ2-3,-,-,TRBV7-9,TGTGCCAGCAGCTTAACTGGCGGGATGTCTAGCACAGATACGCAGTATTTT,CASSLTGGMSSTDTQYF
TRBJ2-5,-,-,TRBV5-6,TGTGCCAGCAGCGACCCGTCTAGGATAACCGAGACCCAGTACTTC,CASSDPSRITETQYF